The source of this T cell receptor (beta chain) is a study of T cells in Graves' hyperthyroidism and ophthalmopathy. Study-level results: Blood also contained most expanded thyroid clonotypes above 0.001. With a median lead of about six months before onset, the model predicted ophthalmopathy.

RNA transcripts served as the template for amplifying TCR beta CDR3 regions. HTBI primers were used for first-round RT-PCR of the TCR CDR3. Each CDR3 protein is one row after TCRdb ran MiXCR on the multiplex PCR reads. The sample lists more than 500,000 distinct CDR3 sequences, approximately 16% occurring once. A patient was excluded if there was uncontrolled infection, other autoimmune disease, pregnancy or lactation. Clinicians diagnosed patients from clinical symptoms, serum thyroxine and TRAb, thyroid ultrasound and orbital computed tomography. This clonotype was seen a handful of times. The antigen remains undetermined. The sequenced sample consisted of blood. The clonotype was recovered from a woman aged 30 to 39 with Graves' ophthalmopathy.

CDR3 sequence (DNA): TGTGCCAGCAGGCGTACGAGCCCCAACACTGAAGCTTTCTTT. Translated, it gives CASRRTSPNTEAFF. J is TRBJ1-1 and V is TRBV13; no clear D gene. This CDR3 comprises 14 residues. CDR1 and CDR2 from the germline V gene are PRHDT and FYEKMQ (reference sequence). The V and J ends lost 6 bases and 2 bases respectively, with 13 bases between them.